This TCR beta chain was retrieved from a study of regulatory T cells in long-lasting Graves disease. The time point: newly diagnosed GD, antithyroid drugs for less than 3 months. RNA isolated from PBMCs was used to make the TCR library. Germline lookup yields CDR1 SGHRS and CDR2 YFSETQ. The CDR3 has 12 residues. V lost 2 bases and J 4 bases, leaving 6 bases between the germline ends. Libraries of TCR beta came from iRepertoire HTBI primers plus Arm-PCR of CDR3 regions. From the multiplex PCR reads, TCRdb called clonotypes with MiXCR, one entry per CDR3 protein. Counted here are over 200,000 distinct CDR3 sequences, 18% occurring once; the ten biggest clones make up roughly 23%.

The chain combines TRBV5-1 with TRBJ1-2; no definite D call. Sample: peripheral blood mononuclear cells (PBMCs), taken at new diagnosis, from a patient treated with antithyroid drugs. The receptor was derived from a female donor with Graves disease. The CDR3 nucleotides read TGCGCCAGCAGCTTACAGACCTATGGCTACACCTTC. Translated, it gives CASSLQTYGYTF.